These 6 T cell receptor beta chains were all obtained from the same sample, sequenced in a study of OX40 agonist ivuxolimab in advanced cancers. Clones were read by immunoSEQ multiplex PCR, and TCRdb kept only the in-frame ones, dropping some. The sample includes roughly 75,000 clones, around nine tenths seen only once; the top ten take 0.7% to 0.9%. This sample comprised CD4+ or CD8+ T cells sorted from blood, obtained in a trial of the OX40 agonist ivuxolimab. These receptors all stem from an adult with an advanced solid tumor such as melanoma, head and neck, liver or kidney cancer.

The chain couples TRBV6-5 to TRBJ2-7, with 11 nucleotides matching TRBD2. The CDR3 spans 15 residues. From germline, CDR1 is MNHEY and CDR2 SVGAGI. The ends lost 6 bases at V and 1 base at J; junction bases unmatched: 5. CDR3 nucleotides: TGTGCCAGCAGCCCCCGACTAGCGGGGTCCTACGAGCAGTACTTC. It is translated as CASSPRLAGSYEQYF.

V gene TRBV28 combines with J gene TRBJ1-3, with 7 bases fitting TRBD1. V gave up 2 bases and J gave up 2 bases; unmatched junction bases: 18. From germline, CDR1 is MDHEN and CDR2 SYDVKM. The length of the CDR3 is 20 residues. CDR3 nucleotide sequence: TGTGCCAGCAGTTTAACCCCTGTAGCAGGGGGAAGGAAGACTGGAAACACCATATATTTT. Encoded protein: CASSLTPVAGGRKTGNTIYF.

This sequence joins TRBV7-9 and TRBJ2-5, with D perhaps matching TRBD1 (6 bases). Germline V gene data show CDR1 as SEHNR and CDR2 as FQNEAQ (reference sequence). The CDR3 is 14 amino acids. Deletions cut 3 bases from V and 3 bases from J, with 11 bases between. The CDR3 DNA reads TGTGCCAGCAGCTTTACAGGGATCGAAGAGACCCAGTACTTC. Translation gives CASSFTGIEETQYF.

J is TRBJ1-3 and V is TRBV7-9; D unresolved. Trimming cost V 2 bases and J 4 bases, with 9 bases left between them. The CDR3 is 14 amino acids. The germline gives CDR1 SEHNR, CDR2 FQNEAQ (reference sequence). CDR3 sequence (DNA): TGTGCCAGCAGCTTACCAGGCTTCGGAAACACCATATATTTT. Its protein product is CASSLPGFGNTIYF.

This chain connects TRBV5-1 to TRBJ2-3, with 7 bases fitting TRBD1. The ends lost 3 bases at V and 4 bases at J; junction bases unmatched: 8. The CDR3 is 15 amino acids. Germline values: CDR1 SGHRS, CDR2 YFSETQ. The DNA of the CDR3 is TGCGCCAGCAGCTCGTGGGGACAGCTCCCAGATACGCAGTATTTT. Translation gives CASSSWGQLPDTQYF.

V gene TRBV6-7 combines with J gene TRBJ2-7, with 8 bases that match TRBD2. TRBV6-7 is marked as an open reading frame, function uncertain. There are 16 residues in the CDR3. With V trimmed by 4 bases and J by 2 bases, 10 bases remained unmatched. Here the CDR3 DNA reads TGTGCCAGCAGTTCCCCCCGGACTAGCAGAACCTACGAGCAGTACTTC. This codes for CASSSPRTSRTYEQYF.